The subject of this entry is one T cell receptor beta chain. Its target antigen remains unknown. No much larger clone is present one base from it, and per-base qualities are unavailable. This record comes from a study of blood T cell repertoires in COVID-19 (dated by TCRdb to 2020 to 2021). Describing the broader study: Samples from collaborators originated in the United States, Italy and Spain and spanned both the acute and convalescent phases of COVID-19. The prospective study material was composed of cDNA or gDNA derived from T cells, B-cell-depleted T cells, or PBMCs. Deeply sampled blood TCRbeta repertoires from subjects exposed to, actively infected with, or recovered from COVID-19 were included in the dataset. The repertoires were released in a freely available public database meant as a resource for research on the immune response to SARS-CoV-2. Samples were obtained from the ongoing ImmuneRACE study (first 160 participants) and from about 1,300 subjects provided by 6 global collaborators. The sample metadata nearly always contained a de-identified subject ID, COVID-19 status, age in years and sex. Where HLA class I and class II types were available, the types were taken from metadata supplied by the sample provider, not from assay-based typing. Paper-wide results and their limitations: The quantity of clinical and demographic metadata differed by source and by participant and was supplied without curation.

In the prospective study, participants were 18 to 89 years old, resided in 25 or so geographic areas of the United States, and were enrolled through a virtual design. To assign participants to cohorts, the prospective study relied on clinical history that participants themselves reported in a screening survey and a study questionnaire. For ImmuneRACE Cohort 3, a participant was defined as recovered based on two consecutive negative NP/OP PCR tests, clearance by a healthcare professional, or resolution of symptoms. In the prospective study, whole blood, serum and a nasopharyngeal or oropharyngeal swab were collected from each participant by mobile phlebotomists. Additional blood draws and questionnaires over an approximately two-month period could optionally be provided by prospective study participants. Before DNA extraction, blood samples from the prospective study were shipped at room temperature or frozen.

The immunoSEQ Assay, a bias-controlled multiplex PCR, was used to amplify TCRbeta CDR3 regions from genomic DNA. On the study's bioinformatics: Nucleated cell counts per sample were estimated from amplification of reference gene primers within the assay. Sequence reads were collapsed and filtered to measure the absolute abundance of every unique TCRbeta CDR3 rearrangement. For each sample, productive Simpson clonality was calculated by taking the square root of Simpson's diversity index across productive rearrangements. In its TCRdb copy, this immuneACCESS table keeps in-frame sequences only and misses some clones. Where compared with another copy, unresolved V genes explain less than half of these, and the others have no known cause. Clone size and the V and J calls come from that table; the DNA yielded D and trimming. For this sample there are more than 200,000 clones; approximately 90% appear just once. Of the sample, approximately 4.2% is held by the ten largest clones.

Trimming accounts for 4 bases at V and 2 bases at J, while the number of junction bases matched to no gene is 7. There are 18 amino acids in the CDR3, from cysteine to phenylalanine inclusive. CDR3 DNA only is kept here, 54 bases in frame from base 1. The germline V gene provides CDR1 SNHLY and CDR2 FYNNEI. The specimen was PBMCs or T cells enriched from blood (not recorded which). This chain joins TRBV2 to TRBJ2-1, with 14 central nucleotides matching TRBD2. The receptor was isolated from a woman between 25 and 40 years old who had recovered from COVID-19. CDR3 protein: CASSAMGLAGEAYNEQFF. The DNA reads TGTGCCAGCAGTGCGATGGGACTAGCGGGGGAGGCCTACAATGAGCAGTTCTTC.